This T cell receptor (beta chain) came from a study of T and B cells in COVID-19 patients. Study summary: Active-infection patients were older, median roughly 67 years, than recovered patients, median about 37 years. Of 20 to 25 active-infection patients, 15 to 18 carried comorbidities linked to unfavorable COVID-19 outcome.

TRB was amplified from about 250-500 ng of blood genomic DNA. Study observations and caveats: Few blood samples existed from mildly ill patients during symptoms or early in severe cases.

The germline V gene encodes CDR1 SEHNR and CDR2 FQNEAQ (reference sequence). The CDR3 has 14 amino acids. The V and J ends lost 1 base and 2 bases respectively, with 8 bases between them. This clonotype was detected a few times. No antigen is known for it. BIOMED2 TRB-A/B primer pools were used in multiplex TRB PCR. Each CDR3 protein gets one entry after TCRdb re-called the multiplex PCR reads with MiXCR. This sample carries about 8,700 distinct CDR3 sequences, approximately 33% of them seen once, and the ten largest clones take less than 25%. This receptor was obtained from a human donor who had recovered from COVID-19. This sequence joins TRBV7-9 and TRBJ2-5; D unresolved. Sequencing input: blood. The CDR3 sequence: CASSLDSLQETQYF. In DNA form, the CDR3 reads TGTGCCAGCAGCTTAGACAGCTTACAAGAGACCCAGTACTTC.